Below are 11 T cell receptor beta chains sequenced from a single sample in a study of OX40 agonist ivuxolimab in advanced cancers. Assay used: immunoSEQ multiplex PCR; TCRdb lists only in-frame clones, some missing. Of some 75,000 clones in the sample, more than 70% were seen once. Source: CD4+ or CD8+ T cells sorted from blood, taken in a trial of the OX40 agonist ivuxolimab. The receptors stem from an adult with an advanced solid tumor such as melanoma, head and neck, liver or kidney cancer.

The rearrangement joins TRBV15 to TRBJ1-1; perhaps TRBD1 as D (6 bases). The CDR3 spans 18 residues. Looked up from germline, CDR1 is LNHNV and CDR2 is YYDKDF (reference sequence). Trimming stripped 1 base from V and 1 base from J, with 19 bases between. The DNA of the CDR3 is TGTGCCACCAGCAGAGCCGTGTGGGAGGGGGGCCGGAACACTGAAGCTTTCTTT. This translates into CATSRAVWEGGRNTEAFF.

This rearrangement joins TRBV25-1 to TRBJ2-7; D is unclear. Deletions cut 1 base from V and 5 bases from J, with 9 bases between. Germline V CDR1 and CDR2: MGHDK, SYGVNS. The CDR3 is 13 amino acids. This chain's CDR3 is CASSEWHKNEQYF. DNA for the CDR3: TGTGCCAGCAGTGAATGGCACAAGAACGAGCAGTACTTC.

This rearrangement joins TRBV2 to TRBJ1-3; D is uncertain. V dropped 6 bases and J dropped 0 bases, with 12 bases sitting between them. Germline assignment: CDR1 SNHLY and CDR2 FYNNEI. The CDR3 extends over 15 amino acids. The CDR3 is CASSKNMPSGNTIYF. In DNA, the CDR3 is TGTGCCAGCAGCAAAAATATGCCCTCTGGAAACACCATATATTTT.

V is TRBV7-4 and J is TRBJ2-2, with TRBD2 identical over 15 bases. V shed 5 bases, J shed 3 bases, and the junction held 10 bases outside the gene matches. The CDR3 has 19 amino acids. Per germline, CDR1 SGHVT and CDR2 SQSDAQ. The CDR3 bases are TGTGCCAGCAGCGGGTGGACTAGCGGGAGGGCCATGGACACCGGGGAGCTGTTTTTT. Translated: CASSGWTSGRAMDTGELFF.

This chain joins TRBV19 and TRBJ2-3; D tentatively reads TRBD1 or TRBD2 (5 bases each). The V gene lost 5 bases and the J gene lost 5 bases, with 17 bases spanning the gap. CDR3 size: 15 residues. Germline CDR1 is LNHDA and CDR2 is SQIVND (reference sequence). The CDR3 reads CASSSSGRLGDTQYF. In DNA form, the CDR3 reads TGTGCCAGTAGTTCATCGGGGCGGCTGGGAGATACGCAGTATTTT.

This chain joins TRBV6-4 and TRBJ2-7; 7 bases line up with TRBD2. Germline V lookup: CDR1 MRHNA, CDR2 SNTAGT. The J segment lost 2 bases and the V segment lost 7 bases, leaving 14 bases of the junction unmatched. The CDR3 length is 16 residues. The CDR3 here is CASIFPSWRGTYEQYF. The CDR3 nucleotides are TGTGCCAGCATTTTCCCTTCGTGGCGGGGGACCTACGAGCAGTACTTC.

J is TRBJ1-5 and V is TRBV6-5, with a weak D call TRBD1 (5 bases). V was pared by 0 bases and J by 6 bases, with 6 bases between. Germline V CDR1 and CDR2: MNHEY, SVGAGI. This CDR3 region has 13 residues. CDR3 sequence: CASSYSRVQPQHF. CDR3 nucleotide sequence: TGTGCCAGCAGTTACTCCAGGGTTCAGCCCCAGCATTTT.

The chain recombines TRBV29-1 with TRBJ2-7, with no clear D. This CDR3 is built from 11 residues. Germline V gene sequence: CDR1 SQVTM, CDR2 ANQGSEA. Trimming left V 4 bases short and J 7 bases short, with 11 bases between. Here the CDR3 DNA reads TGCAGCGTTGCCGACACACGGGAGCAGTACTTC. Translating it yields CSVADTREQYF.

This sequence joins TRBV6-5 and TRBJ2-5; TRBD1 aligns across 7 bases. V lost 6 bases and J lost 4; bases outside the gene matches: 8. The germline gives CDR1 MNHEY, CDR2 SVGAGI. This CDR3 has 14 amino acids. The CDR3 is CASSHDRVIETQYF. CDR3 DNA sequence: TGTGCCAGCAGCCACGACAGGGTGATAGAGACCCAGTACTTC.

The rearrangement links TRBV21-1 to TRBJ2-7; the table gives TRBD2 as D, unverified against the DNA. TRBV21-1 counts as a pseudogene. The length of the CDR3 is 19 residues. The DNA for the CDR3 is TGTGCCAGCAGCAAAGGGGTTTTTGGACTAGCGGGAAGCTCCTACGAGCAGTACTTC. It yields the protein CASSKGVFGLAGSSYEQYF.

V usage is TRBV27 and J usage is TRBJ2-5; D is perhaps TRBD1 (5 bases). There are 14 residues in the CDR3. Deletions cut 3 bases from V and 4 bases from J, with 12 bases between. CDR1 and CDR2 (germline): MNHEY, SMNVEV (reference sequence). This CDR3 is CASSFTGWGETQYF. In DNA form, the CDR3 reads TGTGCCAGCAGTTTTACAGGCTGGGGAGAGACCCAGTACTTC.